What follows is one T cell receptor beta chain and its context. Its antigen is undetermined. In the PCR, 60 Vbeta and 13 Jbeta primers were used. Sequenced by immunoSEQ multiplex PCR; TCRdb stores in-frame clones only, minus some. The sample yields roughly 100,000 clones, approximately 71% seen once. The germline V and J ends were trimmed by 1 base and 6 bases, with 5 bases remaining between them. This CDR3 is built from 12 residues. Germline V gene data show CDR1 as SGHDT and CDR2 as YYEEEE. The source of the sample is a study of cytomegalovirus exposure and HLA in healthy donors. Study-level points and caveats: Of the V segments, some could not be distinguished, including TRBV6-2 and TRBV6-3, and were excluded.

The V gene is TRBV5-6, the J gene TRBJ1-5, with unresolved D. The sample taken for sequencing was PBMCs. The sequence was obtained from a middle-aged man in good health and CMV-seronegative. This CDR3 is CASSLYGQPQHF. CDR3 DNA: TGTGCCAGCAGCTTGTACGGTCAGCCCCAGCATTTT.